A selection of T cell receptor beta chains follows, all from one sample in a study of blood T cell repertoires in COVID-19. Profiling relied on immunoSEQ multiplex PCR, and the TCRdb table lists in-frame clones only, not all of them. The table shows some 250,000 clones, with about 82% occurring only once. Input material: peripheral blood. Source of these receptors: an elderly man with acute or convalescent COVID-19. Each CDR3 is given with its conserved first and last residue. Fields, in order: CDR3 protein, clone size, V gene. Part of the rows lack a size; the others show once, few, many or a class for expanded clones.

CDR3aa: CATSRVGAINQPQHF
abundance: .
v_gene: TRBV15

CDR3aa: CASSYGEAYTGELFF
abundance: few
v_gene: TRBV6-6

CDR3aa: CSAEEGGYGYTF
abundance: once
v_gene: TRBV29-1

CDR3aa: CASRFYRDTEAFF
abundance: .
v_gene: TRBV5-1

CDR3aa: CASSEEGALLTGVLTF
abundance: .
v_gene: TRBV4-1

CDR3aa: CASSPGQGTDTQYF
abundance: .
v_gene: TRBV9

CDR3aa: CASSQGTSVTYEQYF
abundance: .
v_gene: TRBV7-8

CDR3aa: CASSLDPGGYTF
abundance: .
v_gene: TRBV7-2

CDR3aa: CVSSPRDSTYEQYF
abundance: .
v_gene: TRBV7-8

CDR3aa: CASSQLGGGSNEQYF
abundance: .
v_gene: TRBV3-1/TRBV3-2

CDR3aa: CASSLEAGESQHF
abundance: .
v_gene: TRBV5-1

CDR3aa: CASSLALAGPGTQYF
abundance: .
v_gene: TRBV14

CDR3aa: CASSSGLEAQHF
abundance: .
v_gene: TRBV6-2/TRBV6-3

CDR3aa: CASSLDRSSYEQYF
abundance: .
v_gene: TRBV19

CDR3aa: CATRRQGFSETQYF
abundance: .
v_gene: TRBV3-1/TRBV3-2

CDR3aa: CASSQWTGSNTGELFF
abundance: .
v_gene: TRBV4-1

CDR3aa: CATISWTGGISGNTIYF
abundance: .
v_gene: TRBV7-4

CDR3aa: CASSWTSGAHNEQFF
abundance: once
v_gene: TRBV5-1

CDR3aa: CASSWGTGPDEQYF
abundance: once
v_gene: TRBV6-5

CDR3aa: CASSPTRQGAIIGYTF
abundance: .
v_gene: TRBV18

CDR3aa: CASSPTSGGYEQYF
abundance: .
v_gene: TRBV5-1

CDR3aa: CASIPGRDYTEAFF
abundance: once
v_gene: TRBV19

CDR3aa: CASSLPLGAAQPQHF
abundance: .
v_gene: TRBV28

CDR3aa: CASSSYWTGGSYEQYF
abundance: .
v_gene: TRBV6-5

CDR3aa: CASSFGTGGSSPLHF
abundance: .
v_gene: TRBV27

CDR3aa: CASSMSWQGHRPGNQPQHF
abundance: .
v_gene: TRBV19

CDR3aa: CASSTTGRDQPQHF
abundance: few
v_gene: TRBV19